This is a list of T cell receptor beta chains from one sample in a study of blood T cell repertoires in COVID-19. Method: immunoSEQ multiplex PCR; TCRdb's copy keeps in-frame clones and lacks some. The sample includes about 75,000 clones, more than 75% of them seen just once. Sequenced material: peripheral blood. The receptors shown here come from a human donor in a cohort sampled during active COVID-19. Both conserved end residues are part of each CDR3. The D gene is left open where the match is weak. Where a row states a size, it is once, few, many or the class of an expanded clone; other rows omit it.

>TRBJ2-7|.|TRBV11-2|.
CASSLGFGRGRYEQYF
TGTGCCAGCAGCTTAGGCTTCGGCAGGGGCCGATACGAGCAGTACTTC
>TRBJ2-3|TRBD2|TRBV4-3|.
CASSQSRAGGGTDTQYF
TGCGCCAGCAGCCAATCCCGAGCGGGGGGGGGCACAGATACGCAGTATTTT
>TRBJ2-3|TRBD2|TRBV2|.
CASSEETSGVTDTQYF
TGTGCCAGCAGTGAAGAGACTAGCGGGGTGACAGATACGCAGTATTTT
>TRBJ1-5|.|TRBV12-2|once
CASRPFRDGNQPQHF
TGTGCAAGTCGCCCGTTCCGGGATGGAAATCAGCCCCAGCATTTT
>TRBJ2-5|TRBD1|TRBV19|.
CASSLPWTGGRPETQYF
TGTGCCAGTAGTCTACCTTGGACAGGGGGAAGGCCAGAGACCCAGTACTTC
>TRBJ2-1|TRBD1|TRBV5-1|.
CASSPTGNEQFF
TGCGCCAGCAGCCCGACAGGGAATGAGCAGTTCTTC
>TRBJ2-5|TRBD2|TRBV7-2|.
CASASGGAVAETQYF
TGTGCCAGCGCTAGCGGGGGGGCCGTTGCGGAGACCCAGTACTTC
>TRBJ2-5|TRBD2|TRBV3-1/TRBV3-2|.
CASSQEPGLAGGGGETQYF
TGTGCCAGCAGCCAAGAACCGGGACTAGCGGGGGGCGGAGGAGAGACCCAGTACTTC
>TRBJ2-2|TRBD2|TRBV9|.
CASSVVGLAGGSGELFF
TGTGCCAGCAGCGTAGTAGGGCTAGCGGGGGGGTCCGGGGAGCTGTTTTTT
>TRBJ1-2|.|TRBV7-8|.
CASSLGQSYGYTF
TGTGCCAGCAGCTTAGGGCAAAGCTATGGCTACACCTTC
>TRBJ2-3|TRBD2|TRBV19|.
CASGAGGPDTQYF
TGTGCCAGTGGAGCGGGAGGGCCGGATACGCAGTATTTT
>TRBJ2-7|.|TRBV19|once
CASGRQPGYEQYF
TGTGCCAGCGGGAGACAGCCAGGCTACGAGCAGTACTTC
>TRBJ2-3|TRBD1|TRBV5-1|.
CASKLMDRGTDTQYF
TGCGCCAGCAAGCTCATGGACAGGGGCACAGATACGCAGTATTTT
>TRBJ1-1|TRBD1|TRBV10-3|.
CAISESGQGRTEAFF
TGTGCCATCAGTGAGTCCGGACAGGGACGAACTGAAGCTTTCTTT
>TRBJ2-5|.|TRBV12-3/TRBV12-4|.
CASSPQETQYF
TGTGCCAGCAGTCCTCAAGAGACCCAGTACTTC
>TRBJ2-2|TRBD2|TRBV2|.
CASSRDYLTGELFF
TGTGCCAGCAGTCGGGACTACCTCACCGGGGAGCTGTTTTTT
>TRBJ2-1|TRBD2|TRBV28|.
CATLGGTSRWNEQFF
TGTGCCACCCTGGGAGGGACTAGCAGGTGGAATGAGCAGTTCTTC
>TRBJ1-2|.|TRBV3-1/TRBV3-2|.
CASSQETGTGLGRRGYTF
TGTGCCAGCAGCCAAGAAACAGGGACGGGCTTAGGACGTCGAGGCTACACCTTC
>TRBJ2-7|TRBD1|TRBV28|.
CASSSGGLGEQYF
TGTGCCAGCAGCTCAGGGGGCTTGGGAGAGCAGTACTTC
>TRBJ2-1|.|TRBV11-3|.
CASSLKPLAWTYNEQFF
TGTGCCAGCAGCTTAAAACCCCTAGCGTGGACCTACAATGAGCAGTTCTTC
>TRBJ2-3|.|TRBV28|.
CASIDHGRATDTQYF
TGTGCCAGCATCGATCACGGGAGAGCAACAGATACGCAGTATTTT
>TRBJ1-1|.|TRBV7-9|few
CASSQGGAEAFF
TGTGCCAGCAGCCAGGGCGGGGCTGAAGCTTTCTTT
>TRBJ1-1|.|TRBV2|.
CASKRTDMNTEAFF
TGTGCCAGCAAAAGGACAGATATGAACACTGAAGCTTTCTTT
>TRBJ1-6|.|TRBV4-1|.
CASSQKGGSYNSPLHF
TGCGCCAGCAGCCAAAAAGGGGGCTCCTATAATTCACCCCTCCACTTT
>TRBJ1-5|.|TRBV7-2|.
CASSLERGNQPQHF
TGTGCCAGCAGCTTAGAGCGCGGCAATCAGCCCCAGCATTTT
>TRBJ2-5|.|TRBV5-6|.
CASSQFLGAIQETQYF
TGTGCCAGCAGCCAATTTCTGGGGGCAATCCAAGAGACCCAGTACTTC